This record covers a single T cell receptor (beta chain). Its antigen is still unknown. No base quality values were provided; no much bigger clone lies one nucleotide off. The data were obtained in a study of high-grade serous ovarian cancer treatment subgroups (dated by TCRdb to the early 2020s). At the level of the whole study: A mean of roughly 15,000 reads and roughly 7,000 unique TCR beta rearrangements per sample was generated by sequencing. In total there were approximately 96 samples, since every patient provided one primary tumor sample and two metastatic tumor samples. A cohort of 30 patients was included: about 10 with no residual disease after primary surgery (R0), about 10 who were excellent NACT responders, and about 10 who were poor NACT responders. The study examined TCR beta repertoires in high-grade serous ovarian cancer patients who were grouped under a laparoscopic triage algorithm by complete gross resection or by neoadjuvant chemotherapy response.

Counted from cysteine to phenylalanine, this CDR3 has 15 amino acids. Solely the CDR3 DNA is kept, with 45 bases framed from the first base. Taken from the germline V gene (reference sequence), the CDR1 and CDR2 loops are SGHNT and YYREEE. Trimming leaves V shorter by 3 bases and J shorter by 7 bases, with the junction holding 4 bases beyond the gene matches. Findings and caveats that apply to the study as a whole: Repertoire similarity between tumors of the same patient ranged about 0.11 to 0.79, whereas almost no similarity was seen between different patients. Bulk tumor TCR sequencing lacked spatial information, limiting insight into HGSC tumor complexity and diversity. TCR repertoire analyses focused on CDR3; CDR1 and CDR2 were not analyzed. TCR clonal relatedness correlated positively with neoantigen level and, by trend, with copy number variation and mutation load from whole-genome sequencing.

High-throughput TCR profiling via ImmunoSEQ was performed on the roughly 81 tumor samples. For the original study's pipeline: The repertoire diversity metrics included richness (unique productive sequences), clonality, evenness and relatedness, and the Bhattacharyya coefficient was used to measure similarity between samples. A sensitivity analysis excluded TCRs with fewer than two reads and gave consistent conclusions. TCRdb obtained this table from immuneACCESS and retained in-frame rearrangements with V and J assigned. These tables miss some clones; where compared with another copy, unresolved V genes account for less than half of the shortfall, and the remainder is unexplained. D and trimming were read from the DNA, whereas the V and J calls and clone size are those reported in that table. The sample table shows 500 to 650 clones, and about four fifths are seen once. The top ten hold about 11% of the sample.

Tumor samples were collected prior to definitive surgery or chemotherapy. Genomic DNA was extracted by the MD Anderson Biospecimen Extraction Resource, and TCR sequencing was done by the MD Anderson Cancer Genomics Laboratory. Source material: tumor tissue. The source is a human donor with high-grade serous ovarian cancer. This chain is built from TRBV5-4 and TRBJ2-7; TRBD2 agrees with 16 junctional bases. The CDR3 protein sequence reads: CASSWEGLAGGEQYF. The sequenced DNA: TGTGCCAGCAGCTGGGAGGGACTAGCGGGGGGGGAGCAGTACTTC.